This T cell receptor beta chain was recovered during a study of vaccination effects on CD4 cells after COVID-19. Overall study: A median of 72 days separated the second dose and sampling.

As regards this clone: Its antigen is as yet unknown.

Ahead of sequencing, the ViraFEST assay grew antigen-specific CD4+ T cells using viral peptide pools. Isolation of CD4+ T cells took place after 10 to 11 days of culture. Two doses of either BNT162b2 or mRNA-1273 were given to each participant. For each well, two million PBMC were cultured with around 10 IU/ml IL-2 and about 9.9 ug/ml peptides. The CDR3 loop spans 14 amino acids. CDR1 and CDR2 (germline): KGHDR, SFDVKD. Losses at the gene ends were 2 bases for V and 4 bases for J; bases not matched to a gene: 3. Here immunoSEQ multiplex PCR was the method, and the copy in TCRdb shows in-frame clones only, minus some. The table has 64,000 or so clones, about 78% seen once.

The rearrangement uses TRBV24-1 and TRBJ2-5, with 7 bases fitting TRBD2. The TCR originated in a human donor who received a COVID-19 vaccine. The material sequenced was CD4+ T cells from PBMCs cultured with HCoV-OC43 spike peptides, taken after COVID-19 vaccination. Subset reported: HCoV-OC43 spike overlapping peptide pool stimulation. CDR3 DNA: TGTGCCACCAGTGATTCCAGGGAGGGAGAGACCCAGTACTTC. Translation gives CATSDSREGETQYF.